Listed below are T cell receptor beta chains from one sample, sequenced in a study of shared clonotypes between healthy human individuals. The table came from immunoSEQ multiplex PCR; TCRdb's copy has only in-frame clones and leaves some out. The profile shows 2 million to 2.5 million clones, over 85% of them singletons. Sequencing input: naive CD4+ T cells from PBMCs. Receptors were obtained from a man between 18 and 35 years old in good health. Some clones in this sample may be carry-over from other donors' samples. Both conserved end residues are part of each CDR3. The D gene is left open where the match is weak. Rows give clone size only sometimes, using once, few, many, or a class for an expanded clone.

-,-,TRBV19,TRBJ2-7,CASSSHPAEGYEQYF,TGTGCCAGTAGCTCCCACCCGGCAGAGGGCTACGAGCAGTACTTC
-,-,TRBV4-3,TRBJ1-1,CASSQNPAAPGAWAFF,TGCGCCAGCAGCCAAAACCCCGCGGCTCCAGGGGCCTGGGCTTTCTTT
-,-,TRBV5-1,TRBJ2-7,CASSRPPVSYEQYF,TGCGCCAGTTCCCGGCCGCCAGTCTCCTACGAGCAGTACTTC
-,-,TRBV28,TRBJ2-7,CASSPPGYEQYF,TGTGCCAGCAGTCCTCCTGGCTACGAGCAGTACTTC
-,TRBD1,TRBV6-1,TRBJ2-1,CASTPRKGASEQFF,TGTGCCAGCACCCCGCGGAAGGGGGCGAGTGAGCAGTTCTTC
-,-,TRBV23-1,TRBJ2-7,CASSRTDSSYEQYF,TGCGCCAGCAGTCGCACGGACAGTTCCTACGAGCAGTACTTC
-,TRBD1,TRBV2,TRBJ1-5,CASSVGQGAQTNQPQHF,TGTGCCAGCAGTGTAGGGCAGGGGGCACAAACGAATCAGCCCCAGCATTTT
few,-,TRBV6-1,TRBJ1-5,CASSEQGNQPQHF,TGTGCCAGCAGTGAACAGGGCAATCAGCCCCAGCATTTT
once,-,TRBV27,TRBJ2-7,CASSDGIYYEQYF,TGTGCCAGCAGTGACGGGATCTACTACGAGCAGTACTTC
-,-,TRBV5-4,TRBJ1-4,CASSPSATNEKLFF,TGTGCCAGCAGCCCAAGTGCAACTAATGAAAAACTGTTTTTT
-,-,TRBV6-6,TRBJ2-7,CASSPPGPGDWYF,TGTGCCAGCAGTCCACCGGGCCCCGGAGATTGGTACTTC
-,-,TRBV4-1,TRBJ2-5,CASSRPQETQYF,TGCGCCAGCAGCCGCCCACAAGAGACCCAGTACTTC
-,TRBD1,TRBV6-6,TRBJ2-5,CASNRQGALETQYF,TGTGCCAGCAATCGGCAGGGGGCTCTTGAGACCCAGTACTTC
once,-,TRBV30,TRBJ2-3,CAWSAGGANTDTQYF,TGTGCCTGGAGCGCAGGAGGGGCTAACACAGATACGCAGTATTTT
-,-,TRBV6-5,TRBJ2-7,CASSYNGAYEQYF,TGTGCCAGCAGTTACAACGGAGCCTACGAGCAGTACTTC
-,TRBD2,TRBV6-7,TRBJ2-3,CASSNESGRGIDTQYF,TGTGCCAGCAGTAATGAGAGCGGGAGGGGGATAGATACGCAGTATTTT
-,TRBD1,TRBV18,TRBJ1-5,CASSPNSGQLRGQPQHF,TGTGCCAGCTCACCCAACTCGGGACAGCTCCGGGGTCAGCCCCAGCATTTT
-,TRBD1,TRBV7-2,TRBJ2-1,CASSSRTGGGNEQFF,TGTGCCAGCAGTTCGAGGACAGGGGGAGGGAATGAGCAGTTCTTC
-,-,TRBV12-5,TRBJ2-3,CASGFQTVSTDTQYF,TGTGCTAGTGGTTTCCAGACAGTAAGCACAGATACGCAGTATTTT
once,TRBD1,TRBV28,TRBJ2-5,CASSSRDRGFMETQYF,TGTGCCAGCAGTTCAAGGGACAGGGGGTTTATGGAGACCCAGTACTTC
-,-,TRBV14,TRBJ1-2,CASSPDGNYGYTF,TGTGCCAGCAGCCCCGACGGGAACTATGGCTACACCTTC
few,-,TRBV28,TRBJ2-7,CASSSPGYEQYF,TGTGCCAGCAGTTCCCCCGGGTACGAGCAGTACTTC
-,-,TRBV19,TRBJ1-3,CASIRKGGKGNTIYF,TGTGCCAGTATTCGCAAAGGGGGAAAGGGAAACACCATATATTTT
-,-,TRBV6-5,TRBJ1-5,CASSFAGQPQHF,TGTGCCAGCAGTTTCGCGGGTCAGCCCCAGCATTTT
-,-,TRBV15,TRBJ1-1,CATTYLRETEAFF,TGTGCCACCACCTACCTGAGGGAGACTGAAGCTTTCTTT
-,-,TRBV7-9,TRBJ2-3,CASAVGQTSTDTQYF,TGTGCCAGCGCGGTAGGTCAGACTAGCACAGATACGCAGTATTTT
-,-,TRBV5-6,TRBJ1-1,CASSRLAGNRNTEAFF,TGTGCCAGCAGCCGTCTGGCAGGGAATCGGAACACTGAAGCTTTCTTT
-,-,TRBV6-5,TRBJ2-3,CASRRGSTDTQYF,TGTGCCAGCAGGCGGGGCAGCACAGATACGCAGTATTTT
-,-,TRBV15,TRBJ1-1,CATSSVWKATEAFF,TGTGCCACCAGCAGTGTATGGAAGGCCACTGAAGCTTTCTTT
-,-,TRBV10-2,TRBJ1-3,CATQPTGKPGNTIYF,TGCGCCACCCAACCTACCGGGAAACCTGGAAACACCATATATTTT
-,TRBD2,TRBV5-1,TRBJ2-1,CASSISGTFYNEQFF,TGCGCCAGCAGCATTAGCGGGACCTTCTACAATGAGCAGTTCTTC
-,-,TRBV28,TRBJ2-7,CASSPPRGELTTGEQYF,TGTGCCAGCAGCCCCCCGAGGGGGGAGCTCACTACGGGGGAGCAGTACTTC
-,TRBD1,TRBV6-5,TRBJ1-1,CASSRRGRGPEAFF,TGTGCCAGCAGCCGCAGGGGGCGAGGGCCTGAAGCTTTCTTT
-,-,TRBV6-5,TRBJ2-2,CASSYHELANTGELFF,TGTGCCAGCAGTTATCATGAGTTAGCGAACACCGGGGAGCTGTTTTTT
-,-,TRBV4-1,TRBJ2-1,CASSPWNNEQFF,TGCGCCAGCAGCCCCTGGAACAATGAGCAGTTCTTC
once,TRBD2,TRBV27,TRBJ2-1,CASSTPTSGSYNEQFF,TGTGCCAGCAGTACCCCGACTAGCGGGTCCTACAATGAGCAGTTCTTC
-,-,TRBV2,TRBJ1-2,CASSRVGWRYGYTF,TGTGCCAGCAGTAGGGTAGGATGGCGCTATGGCTACACCTTC
-,-,TRBV5-1,TRBJ2-2,CASSPQGIGNTGELFF,TGCGCCAGCAGCCCGCAAGGTATAGGGAACACCGGGGAGCTGTTTTTT
-,TRBD1,TRBV18,TRBJ1-2,CASSPKTGVSDGYTF,TGTGCCAGCTCACCAAAAACAGGGGTTAGCGACGGCTACACCTTC
-,TRBD1,TRBV28,TRBJ2-3,CASSSPRGGSTDTQYF,TGTGCCAGCAGCTCCCCCCGAGGGGGCAGCACAGATACGCAGTATTTT
once,-,TRBV5-1,TRBJ1-3,CASSNQPTTGGNTIYF,TGCGCCAGCAGCAACCAACCTACAACCGGCGGAAACACCATATATTTT
-,TRBD1,TRBV27,TRBJ1-2,CASSLVGQGKYGYTF,TGTGCCAGCAGTTTAGTTGGACAGGGGAAATATGGCTACACCTTC
-,-,TRBV9,TRBJ2-3,CASSRQGSQTDTQYF,TGTGCCAGCAGCCGCCAAGGGAGTCAAACAGATACGCAGTATTTT